This TCR beta chain was identified during a study of T cells after yellow fever vaccination. Study conclusions and caveats: Clones from primary vaccination mostly reappeared after the booster (over 95% CD4, approximately 86% CD8). Secondary responses were weaker yet peaked faster, day 5 versus 15. Although most clonotypes did not, a small share appeared in both CD4 and CD8 compartments.

For TCR, cDNA came from 5'RACE template switching, which added a universal primer site and UMIs. TCRdb passed the 5' RACE reads through MiXCR, listing each CDR3 protein once. This table has some 350,000 distinct CDR3 sequences, around 3.9% appearing once. This CDR3 spans 14 amino acids. Deletions cut 7 bases from V and 3 bases from J, with 11 bases between. Germline CDR1 is KGHDR and CDR2 is SFDVKD. This clonotype was counted ten times or more. Its antigen is not known. This clonotype originated in a man between 18 and 35 years old who received the YFV17D yellow fever vaccine. This chain uses TRBV24-1 with TRBJ1-4; tentatively, D is TRBD1 (6 bases). The source was PBMCs, collected 5 days after the yellow fever booster vaccination. The CDR3 reads CATSQSGANEKLFF. In DNA, the CDR3 is TGTGCCACCAGCCAGTCAGGGGCTAATGAAAAACTGTTTTTT.